The 13 T cell receptor beta chains presented below share a single source sample, sequenced in a study of CD8+ T cells in alopecia areata. Sequencing templates came from extracted RNA that was reverse transcribed into cDNA. Sequencing used immunoSEQ multiplex PCR; TCRdb keeps in-frame clones, though not all of them. The profile shows about 130,000 clones, roughly 58% of them singletons. The starting material was CD4+ T cells sorted from blood, obtained at week 0. The receptors originated from a human donor with alopecia areata.

The chain has TRBV6-5 and TRBJ1-2, with D tentatively TRBD1 (6 bases). The CDR3 runs to 15 residues. Germline V gene data show CDR1 as MNHEY and CDR2 as SVGAGI. Trimming took off 5 bases at V and 5 bases at J, with 18 bases between the two ends. CDR3 loop: CASSLDEQGRYGYTF. In DNA, the CDR3 is TGTGCCAGCAGTCTTGACGAACAGGGTCGGTATGGCTACACCTTC.

This clone was detected a few times. The CDR3 region has the DNA TGTGCCAGCAGCTCGTACAGGGGTGGGAACACTGAAGCTTTCTTT. Protein sequence: CASSSYRGGNTEAFF. V gene TRBV5-4 combines with J gene TRBJ1-1; 7 nucleotides match TRBD1. Germline lookup yields CDR1 SGHNT and CDR2 YYREEE (reference sequence). The CDR3 extends over 15 amino acids. V was pared by 3 bases and J by 1 base, with 6 bases of the junction left unmatched.

This clone occurred a few times. CDR3 sequence: CSVGGDAYGYTF. CDR3 sequence (DNA): TGCAGCGTTGGAGGGGATGCCTATGGCTACACCTTC. V is TRBV29-1 and J is TRBJ1-2, with D perhaps matching TRBD1 (5 bases). The CDR3 has 12 amino acids. Germline loops: CDR1 SQVTM, CDR2 ANQGSEA. V was shortened by 4 bases and J by 4 bases, with 10 bases between the two germline ends.

DNA for the CDR3: TGTGCCAGCAGCGCTTACTCCACGGGCTACACCTTC. This encodes CASSAYSTGYTF. The genes are TRBV9 and TRBJ1-2; unclear D gene. Trimming removed 3 bases from V and 8 bases from J, with 11 bases in between. The V gene's germline CDR1 is SGDLS and CDR2 YYNGEE. This CDR3 is 12 amino acids long.

The chain has TRBV5-1 and TRBJ2-5; possibly TRBD1 for D (5 bases). This CDR3 comprises 15 residues. Per germline, CDR1 SGHRS and CDR2 YFSETQ. The V end lost 3 bases, the J end lost 5 bases, and 17 bases lay between the germline ends. As DNA, the CDR3 is TGCGCCAGCAGCTCGCCGGACCAGGGTATCGAGACCCAGTACTTC. Its translation: CASSSPDQGIETQYF. The full variable domain, completed using reference TRBV5-1 and TRBJ2-5, is KAGVTQTPRYLIKTRGQQVTLSCSPISGHRSVSWYQQTPGQGLQFLFEYFSETQRNKGNFPGRFSGRQFSNSRSEMNVSTLELGDSALYLCASSSPDQGIETQYFGPGTRLLVL.

This chain joins TRBV7-2 and TRBJ2-4; 13 nucleotides line up with TRBD2. Germline lookup yields CDR1 SGHTA and CDR2 FQGNSA. V was clipped by 1 base and J by 7 bases; unmatched bases: 4. CDR3 length: 16 residues. This CDR3 is CASSLDTSGRANIQYF. For the CDR3, the DNA is TGTGCCAGCAGCTTAGATACTAGCGGGAGGGCCAACATTCAGTACTTC. The full variable domain, rest sourced from reference TRBV7-2 and TRBJ2-4, is GAGVSQSPSNKVTEKGKDVELRCDPISGHTALYWYRQSLGQGLEFLIYFQGNSAPDKSGLPSDRFSAERTGGSVSTLTIQRTQQEDSAVYLCASSLDTSGRANIQYFGAGTRLSVL.

V gene TRBV4-3 combines with J gene TRBJ2-1; D remains ambiguous. Per the germline V gene, CDR1 is LGHNA and CDR2 is YSLEER. The CDR3 totals 15 residues. The germline V and J ends were trimmed by 0 bases and 4 bases, with 10 bases remaining between them. The DNA of the CDR3 is TGCGCCAGCAGCCAAGATGAAGGAGTTTACAATGAGCAGTTCTTC. It encodes CASSQDEGVYNEQFF.

The chain couples TRBV10-3 to TRBJ1-4; D unclear. Trimming took off 3 bases at V and 8 bases at J, with 13 bases between the two ends. CDR3 length: 14 residues. Germline loops: CDR1 ENHRY, CDR2 SYGVKD. The CDR3 DNA sequence: TGTGCCATCAGTGAAGGAGGCAATGGCGAAAAACTGTTTTTT. Its translation: CAISEGGNGEKLFF.

CDR3 loop: CASSQGWGTNTGELFF. CDR3 in DNA: TGCGCCAGCAGCCAAGGCTGGGGGACGAACACCGGGGAGCTGTTTTTT. The chain combines TRBV4-1 with TRBJ2-2; the D call may be TRBD1 or TRBD2 (5 bases each). CDR1 is MGHRA and CDR2 is YSYEKL in the germline V gene. The V and J ends lost 1 base and 0 bases respectively, with 9 bases between them. The CDR3 contains 16 residues.

This clone has just a few counts. The chain is built from TRBV5-6 and TRBJ2-7, with TRBD1 matching 7 bases. The CDR3 is 14 residues long. Germline V lookup: CDR1 SGHDT, CDR2 YYEEEE. Germline trimming cut 3 bases from V and 11 bases from J; bases unmatched to any gene: 14. CDR3 region: CASSSTGAALRKYF. In DNA, the CDR3 is TGTGCCAGCAGCTCAACAGGGGCTGCGCTCCGGAAGTACTTC.

Written as DNA, the CDR3 is TGTGCCAGCAGTTTAAGGAGCTGGGACACTGAAGCTTTCTTT. Translation gives CASSLRSWDTEAFF. The chain uses TRBV27 and TRBJ1-1; no reliable D call. Germline V gene sequence: CDR1 MNHEY, CDR2 SMNVEV (reference sequence). V gave up 2 bases and J gave up 3 bases, with 10 bases separating them. The CDR3 contains 14 residues.

The chain joins TRBV25-1 to TRBJ2-5; D tentatively fits TRBD1 or TRBD2 (5 bases each). Germline V CDR1 and CDR2: MGHDK, SYGVNS. The CDR3 runs 15 residues. Trimming took 2 bases from V and 4 from J, leaving 14 bases between them. The CDR3 DNA follows: TGTGCCAGCAGTGAAGGAGGACATGCCCGAGAGACCCAGTACTTC. Translated: CASSEGGHARETQYF.

The table lists this clone with a few counts. This chain connects TRBV5-1 to TRBJ2-7, with D perhaps TRBD1 (5 bases). Germline V gene lookup returns CDR1 SGHRS and CDR2 YFSETQ. The length of the CDR3 is 15 residues. Trimming pared 4 bases from V and 0 bases from J, leaving 14 bases between. The CDR3 sequence: CASSQLTGYSYEQYF. DNA for the CDR3: TGCGCCAGCAGCCAACTTACAGGTTACTCCTACGAGCAGTACTTC.